The 10 T cell receptor beta chains below were found in one sample sequenced in a study of identical twins (dated by TCRdb to about 2016). Library prep was done by 5' RACE. The sequencer listed for this sample is Illumina HiSeq 2000. TCRdb trimmed the raw reads at Q25, called clones with MiXCR and kept productive beta chains. CDR3 protein duplicates are merged, each entry listing the most common genes and DNA. The sample profile shows about 530,000 distinct CDR3 sequences; 13% to 15% of them were found once. The ten top clones hold about 0.4% of the sample. These data also featured in a second study, about yellow fever vaccine responses in identical twins.

The sequenced sample was CD4+ T cells sorted from blood. These receptors originate from a woman between 18 and 30 years old in good health.

The rearrangement links TRBV20-1 to TRBJ2-5; unclear D gene. There are 13 residues in the CDR3. The V end was cut by 0 bases, the J end by 2 bases, with 7 bases between. Germline V gene data show CDR1 as DFQATT and CDR2 as SNEGSKA (reference sequence). CDR3 region: CSARDPPQETQYF. CDR3 DNA sequence: TGCAGTGCTAGAGACCCCCCACAAGAGACCCAGTACTTC.

This clonotype has a count of ten or more. The chain is built from TRBV29-1 and TRBJ2-5, with D maybe TRBD2 (5 bases). CDR1 and CDR2 (germline): SQVTM, ANQGSEA. V was cut by 4 bases and J by 3 bases, with 12 bases left in between. The CDR3 is 13 residues long. The CDR3 region is CSVVEVGKETQYF. DNA of the CDR3: TGCAGCGTTGTTGAGGTCGGGAAAGAGACCCAGTACTTC.

This clonotype was counted only a few times. The chain has TRBV28 and TRBJ2-3; a possible D gene is TRBD2 (5 bases). The CDR3 length is 15 residues. Germline CDR1 and CDR2: MDHEN and SYDVKM. V was clipped by 8 bases and J by 2 bases, with 17 bases between them. CDR3 bases: TGTGCCAGCGGCCGGGCGGGCCCAAACACAGATACGCAGTATTTT. Amino acid sequence: CASGRAGPNTDTQYF. The full variable domain, in which reference TRBV28 and TRBJ2-3 provide the parts outside the CDR3, is DVKVTQSSRYLVKRTGEKVFLECVQDMDHENMFWYRQDPGLGLRLIYFSYDVKMKEKGDIPEGYSVSREKKERFSLILESASTNQTSMYLCASGRAGPNTDTQYFGPGTRLTVL.

The chain couples TRBV9 to TRBJ2-1; D possibly matches TRBD1 or TRBD2 (5 bases each). There are 17 residues in the CDR3. Germline V gives CDR1 SGDLS, CDR2 YYNGEE. V lost 4 bases and J lost 6, with 23 bases in between. Here the CDR3 DNA reads TGTGCCAGCAGCCCCCTAGCTTCTAGGGGAGTATCCAATGAGCAGTTCTTC. This sequence encodes CASSPLASRGVSNEQFF.

The chain recombines TRBV7-9 with TRBJ2-1; 7 bases map to TRBD1. V trimming: 4 bases; J trimming: 12 bases; junction bases outside the gene matches: 12. CDR1 and CDR2 (germline): SEHNR, FQNEAQ (reference sequence). The length of the CDR3 is 14 residues. For the CDR3, the DNA is TGTGCCAGCAGCTCAGCGGTGGCAGGGGGTATGCAGTTCTTC. It translates to CASSSAVAGGMQFF.

This clonotype was observed a handful of times. CDR3: CASSLDLAGALSGYTF. The DNA for the CDR3 is TGTGCCAGCAGCTTAGATTTGGCAGGCGCCCTCTCAGGCTACACCTTC. This chain connects TRBV11-2 to TRBJ1-2; D unresolved. This CDR3 comprises 16 residues. Deletions cut 0 bases from V and 8 bases from J, with 19 bases between. CDR1 and CDR2 (germline): SGHAT, FQNNGV.

This clonotype has ten or more counts. This rearrangement joins TRBV6-2 or TRBV6-3 to TRBJ2-7; TRBD2 agrees at 12 bases. CDR1 is MNHEY, CDR2 SVGEGT, per germline. The trim removed 0 bases at V and 6 bases at J, leaving 3 bases unmatched. This CDR3 comprises 15 residues. CDR3 amino acids: CASSYSSSGRAEQYF. The CDR3 DNA is TGTGCCAGCAGTTACTCGTCTAGCGGGAGGGCCGAGCAGTACTTC.

The genes are TRBV7-9 and TRBJ2-1; maybe TRBD2 (5 bases). Per the germline V gene, CDR1 is SEHNR and CDR2 is FQNEAQ (reference sequence). This CDR3 spans 12 amino acids. Between the trimmed V and J ends, which lost 6 bases and 14 bases, there was a span of 17 bases. The CDR3 protein is CASSRDYSGEFF. The CDR3, as DNA: TGTGCCAGCAGTCGTGACTATAGTGGGGAGTTCTTC. The full variable domain, its missing parts supplied by reference TRBV7-9 and TRBJ2-1, is DTGVSQNPRHKITKRGQNVTFRCDPISEHNRLYWYRQTLGQGPEFLTYFQNEAQLEKSRLLSDRFSAERPKGSFSTLEIQRTEQGDSAMYLCASSRDYSGEFFGPGTRLTVL.

Many counts were recorded for this clonotype. The rearrangement links TRBV28 to TRBJ2-3; D call uncertain. Germline CDR1 is MDHEN and CDR2 is SYDVKM. This CDR3 is built from 15 residues. The ends were cut back, 5 bases at V and 0 bases at J, with 12 bases in the middle. The CDR3 loop is CASSPPEASTDTQYF. The CDR3 bases are TGTGCCAGCAGTCCCCCGGAAGCTAGCACAGATACGCAGTATTTT.

This clonotype was seen more than once but under ten times. The rearrangement joins TRBV3-1 to TRBJ2-1; no reliable D call. CDR3 size: 13 residues. From germline, CDR1 is LGHDT and CDR2 YNNKEL (reference sequence). Deletions cut 2 bases from V and 6 bases from J, with 8 bases between. CDR3 in DNA: TGTGCCAGCAGCCAAACACATCGCAATGAGCAGTTCTTC. Its translation: CASSQTHRNEQFF.